The next 15 T cell receptor beta chains were all read from a single sample in a study of PD-1 blockade in classical Hodgkin lymphoma. Each patient experienced a relapse that followed autologous stem cell transplantation, and brentuximab vedotin exposure varied. Sequenced by immunoSEQ multiplex PCR; TCRdb stores in-frame clones only, minus some. Altogether almost 100,000 clones are present, about nine tenths being singletons, with the ten largest covering approximately 2.8%. This specimen was peripheral blood mononuclear cells (PBMCs), taken at baseline. The receptors were sampled from a human donor with classical Hodgkin lymphoma.

This clone was detected many times. V usage is TRBV28 and J usage is TRBJ1-2; no reliable D call. Germline V gene lookup returns CDR1 MDHEN and CDR2 SYDVKM. The V end lost 4 bases, the J end lost 2 bases, and 11 bases lay between the germline ends. The CDR3 has 14 residues. CDR3 protein: CASSSSPLNYGYTF. The CDR3 DNA reads as TGTGCCAGCAGTTCCTCCCCGCTGAACTATGGCTACACCTTC.

The CDR3 here is CASSEGWTGGYEQYF. CDR3 nucleotides: TGTGCCAGCAGTGAAGGGTGGACAGGGGGCTACGAGCAGTACTTC. V usage is TRBV25-1 and J usage is TRBJ2-7; 10 bases are a match to TRBD1. This CDR3 is 15 amino acids long. The V segment lost 2 bases and the J segment 3 bases; nucleotides outside the gene matches: 4. The germline V gene has CDR1 MGHDK and CDR2 SYGVNS.

V gene TRBV6-6 combines with J gene TRBJ2-7; TRBD1 matches at 8 bases. The CDR3 totals 14 residues. Germline-derived CDR1 and CDR2 are MNHNY and SVGAGI (reference sequence). Losses at the gene ends were 3 bases for V and 5 bases for J; bases not matched to a gene: 6. CDR3 coding DNA: TGTGCCAGCAGTTATTCGGACAGGGCGCACGAGCAGTACTTC. Amino acids: CASSYSDRAHEQYF.

The rearrangement joins TRBV7-9 to TRBJ2-7, with TRBD2 as a possible D gene (5 bases). Per germline, CDR1 SEHNR and CDR2 FQNEAQ (reference sequence). V was trimmed by 4 bases and J by 7 bases, leaving 23 bases between them. The CDR3 runs to 16 residues. The CDR3 DNA reads TGTGCCAGCAGCTCCGCAAACGGAGGAACCTGGTGGGAGCAGTACTTC. As protein: CASSSANGGTWWEQYF.

The chain is built from TRBV7-6 and TRBJ2-5, with 8 positions matching TRBD1. Germline values: CDR1 SGHVS, CDR2 FNYEAQ. The CDR3 runs to 16 residues. The junction had 12 bases not matched to a gene; V was cut back by 7 bases and J by 2 bases. The CDR3 here is CASTPLDRALQETQYF. CDR3 sequence (DNA): TGTGCCAGCACCCCCTTGGACAGGGCCCTTCAAGAGACCCAGTACTTC.

The rearrangement uses TRBV10-3 and TRBJ2-1; 13 nucleotides line up with TRBD2. This CDR3 has 17 residues. From germline, CDR1 is ENHRY and CDR2 SYGVKD. V lost 4 bases and J lost 3; bases outside the gene matches: 6. In DNA form, the CDR3 reads TGTGCCATCAGTGGTGGCAGGACTAGCGGGAGCTACAATGAGCAGTTCTTC. Translated, it gives CAISGGRTSGSYNEQFF.

The chain is built from TRBV7-9 and TRBJ2-3; D is perhaps TRBD2 (5 bases). The CDR3 has 12 amino acids. Germline V gene lookup returns CDR1 SEHNR and CDR2 FQNEAQ (reference sequence). The V and J ends lost 5 bases and 8 bases respectively, with 11 bases between them. The CDR3 spells CASSPDRGTQYF. Here the CDR3 DNA reads TGTGCCAGCAGCCCTGACCGGGGTACGCAGTATTTT.

CDR3 loop: CASSLGRVTRNIQYF. The CDR3 DNA sequence: TGTGCCAGCAGCTTGGGGCGGGTGACGCGAAACATTCAGTACTTC. This chain uses TRBV5-6 with TRBJ2-4; tentatively, D is TRBD2 (5 bases). Germline V gene lookup returns CDR1 SGHDT and CDR2 YYEEEE. V was shortened by 0 bases and J by 6 bases, with 13 bases between the two germline ends. This CDR3 spans 15 amino acids.

The rearrangement uses TRBV10-3 and TRBJ2-3; TRBD2 matches at 9 bases. The germline gives CDR1 ENHRY, CDR2 SYGVKD. V shed 8 bases and J 7 bases; nucleotides not matched to a gene: 10. This CDR3 has 14 amino acids. The CDR3: CAISGREGRNTQYF. DNA for the CDR3: TGTGCCATCTCGGGGCGGGAGGGCCGGAATACGCAGTATTTT.

This chain connects TRBV6-1 to TRBJ1-5; possibly TRBD1 for D (6 bases). Germline V gene sequence: CDR1 MNHNS, CDR2 SASEGT. The V and J ends lost 3 bases and 7 bases respectively, with 10 bases between them. The CDR3 consists of 13 residues. This CDR3 is CASSEGRGQPQHF. CDR3 nucleotides: TGTGCCAGCAGTGAGGGCAGGGGCCAGCCCCAGCATTTT.

The chain has TRBV6-5 and TRBJ1-5; maybe TRBD1 (6 bases). Germline CDR1 MNHEY, CDR2 SVGAGI. The CDR3 runs to 13 residues. V lost 5 bases and J 4 bases, leaving 9 bases between the germline ends. CDR3 nucleotide sequence: TGTGCCAGCAGTGGACAGCCTAATCAGCCCCAGCATTTT. Translation: CASSGQPNQPQHF.

V usage is TRBV19 and J usage is TRBJ1-3; TRBD1 agrees at 7 bases. Germline V lookup: CDR1 LNHDA, CDR2 SQIVND (reference sequence). J gave up 0 bases and V 3 bases, and 5 bases lay outside the gene matches. The CDR3 loop spans 16 amino acids. The CDR3 loop reads CASSIWTGFSGNTIYF. CDR3 sequence (DNA): TGTGCCAGTAGTATTTGGACAGGCTTCTCTGGAAACACCATATATTTT.

The chain combines TRBV19 with TRBJ1-1; tentatively, D is TRBD1 (5 bases). The CDR3 totals 12 residues. The V and J ends lost 7 bases and 4 bases respectively, with 10 bases between them. Germline CDR1 and CDR2: LNHDA and SQIVND (reference sequence). CDR3 bases: TGTGCCAGTACCAGGGAGGGCACTGAAGCTTTCTTT. This translates into CASTREGTEAFF.

The chain recombines TRBV27 with TRBJ2-7, with 8 bases lining up with TRBD2. The trim removed 8 bases at V and 3 bases at J, leaving 6 bases unmatched. This CDR3 is 13 amino acids long. CDR1 is MNHEY, CDR2 SMNVEV, per germline (reference sequence). CDR3 sequence reads: CASSSGSGYEQYF. The CDR3 nucleotides read TGTGCCAGCTCAAGCGGGAGCGGCTACGAGCAGTACTTC.

The chain employs TRBV9 and TRBJ1-2; D unclear. The CDR3 spans 14 residues. V was clipped by 0 bases and J by 4 bases, with 10 bases between them. Germline values: CDR1 SGDLS, CDR2 YYNGEE. The CDR3 DNA reads TGTGCCAGCAGCGTAGGAGCAGGAACCTATGGCTACACCTTC. Translated, it gives CASSVGAGTYGYTF.